This T cell receptor (beta chain) comes out of a study of blood T cells in healthy people across ages. Across the study: Template switching recovered approximately one barcoded beta molecule for every two T cells.

For the second PCR, which ran for 7 to 11 cycles, a sample-barcoded 5' primer and a J-beta primer mix were used. TCRdb passed the 5' RACE reads through MiXCR, listing each CDR3 protein once. The data hold about 1,500,000 distinct CDR3 sequences, with approximately 42% observed a single time. In this sample, this clonotype turned up a few times. The CDR3 spans 17 residues. CDR1 SGHRS and CDR2 YFSETQ come from the germline V gene. V shed 4 bases, J shed 9 bases, and the junction held 13 bases outside the gene matches. The chain joins TRBV5-1 to TRBJ2-1, with 13 bases fitting TRBD2. Specimen: blood. The source is a woman aged 18-29 years in good health. In nucleotides, the CDR3 is TGCGCCAGCAGCCGCCAATTACTAGCGGGGGGGCCGGGTGAGCAGTTCTTC. Translation gives CASSRQLLAGGPGEQFF.